The 20 T cell receptor beta chains reported below all come from one sample, sequenced in a study of Graves' ophthalmopathy and Graves' hyperthyroidism. Transcripts of RNA were the source for amplifying TCR beta CDR3 regions. HTBI primers primed a first-round RT-PCR, and a second-round multiplex PCR followed. TCRdb reprocessed the multiplex PCR reads with MiXCR, giving one entry per CDR3 protein. The table lists about 550,000 distinct CDR3 sequences, less than 40% of them singletons, with around 4.6% in the top ten. Sequencing input: peripheral blood or thyroid tissue (not recorded which). These receptor sequences come from an adult man with Graves' hyperthyroidism.

This clonotype was seen many times. As DNA, the CDR3 is TGTGCCAGCAGCTTGGTGGCCCGGGACAGTTATGGCTACACCTTC. This codes for CASSLVARDSYGYTF. V gene TRBV5-6 combines with J gene TRBJ1-2; 7 positions agree with TRBD1. This CDR3 has 15 residues. The germline CDR1 and CDR2 sequences are SGHDT and YYEEEE. V trimming: 0 bases; J trimming: 5 bases; junction bases outside the gene matches: 7.

This clonotype occurred a few times. The gene calls are TRBV10-3 and TRBJ1-2, with 10 nucleotides matching TRBD1. Looked up from germline, CDR1 is ENHRY and CDR2 is SYGVKD. This CDR3 has 15 residues. V lost 6 bases and J lost 4; bases outside the gene matches: 8. CDR3 in amino acids: CAIRADRGLFYGYTF. For the CDR3, the DNA is TGTGCCATCAGGGCTGACAGGGGGCTTTTCTATGGCTACACCTTC.

The rearrangement uses TRBV9 and TRBJ1-6, with 9 bases lining up with TRBD1. CDR1 is SGDLS and CDR2 is YYNGEE in the germline V gene. J was trimmed by 7 bases and V by 5 bases; bases with no gene match: 4. The CDR3 has 14 residues. CDR3 protein: CASSYDRGNSPLHF. The CDR3 DNA reads as TGTGCCAGCAGTTATGACAGGGGGAATTCACCCCTCCACTTT.

This clonotype was seen many times. The rearrangement links TRBV4-1 to TRBJ2-5, with D perhaps matching TRBD2 (6 bases). V shed 3 bases and J shed 4 bases, with 15 bases lying between them. CDR3 length equals 15 residues. Germline loops: CDR1 MGHRA, CDR2 YSYEKL. CDR3 in DNA: TGCGCCAGCAGCCAGGGCGCGGGGAAGACAGAGACCCAGTACTTC. Its protein product is CASSQGAGKTETQYF.

At least ten counts were recorded for this clonotype. This rearrangement joins TRBV6-5 to TRBJ1-1, with TRBD1 matching 7 bases. There are 14 residues in the CDR3. Trimming cost V 5 bases and J 5 bases; bases outside gene matches: 8. Germline CDR1 and CDR2: MNHEY and SVGAGI. Here the CDR3 DNA reads TGTGCCAGCAGTGCAACAGGGGCGGGGACTGAAGCTTTCTTT. Protein product: CASSATGAGTEAFF.

This clonotype was counted ten times or more. V and J are TRBV20-1 and TRBJ1-1; D unresolved. V was pared by 1 base and J by 7 bases, with 10 bases between. The CDR3 consists of 12 residues. Germline CDR1 and CDR2: DFQATT and SNEGSKA (reference sequence). CDR3 sequence: CSARGGPLEAFF. The CDR3 DNA reads TGCAGTGCTAGAGGAGGGCCGCTTGAAGCTTTCTTT.

The J gene is TRBJ1-5, the V gene TRBV6-5; D is perhaps TRBD1 (5 bases). CDR1 is MNHEY and CDR2 is SVGAGI in the germline V gene. Trimming left V 9 bases short and J 2 bases short, with 11 bases between. The CDR3 consists of 13 residues. The DNA for the CDR3 is TGTGCCAGTGGGGTAGGGGGCAATCAGCCCCAGCATTTT. It codes for CASGVGGNQPQHF.

The rearrangement uses TRBV7-9 and TRBJ2-7; 7 bases are shared with TRBD2. Matching the DNA end better, TRBJ2-1 makes the J call doubtful. Germline CDR1 SEHNR, CDR2 FQNEAQ (reference sequence). This CDR3 is 15 amino acids long. The DNA of the CDR3 is TGTGCCAGCAGCGTAGGGCCTAGCGGCTACAATGAGCAGTTCTTC. Translating it yields CASSVGPSGYNEQFF.

A word on this clonotype: Just one base apart from a much larger clone, this may be a read error. The rearrangement links TRBV19 to TRBJ2-7, with 7 nucleotides matching TRBD1. Germline assignment: CDR1 LNHDA and CDR2 SQIVND (reference sequence). Germline trimming cut 4 bases from V and 0 bases from J; bases unmatched to any gene: 15. This CDR3 has 18 amino acids. CDR3: CASSNCRNRGASSYEQYF. CDR3 DNA sequence: TGTGCCAGTAGTAACTGTAGAAACAGGGGCGCAAGCTCCTACGAGCAGTACTTC. The variable domain in full, with the rest retrieved from reference TRBV19 and TRBJ2-7, is DGGITQSPKYLFRKEGQNVTLSCEQNLNHDAMYWYRQDPGQGLRLIYYSQIVNDFQKGDIAEGYSVSREKKESFPLTVTSAQKNPTAFYLCASSNCRNRGASSYEQYFGPGTRLTVT.

At least ten counts were recorded for this clonotype. This chain uses TRBV20-1 with TRBJ1-1, with D perhaps matching TRBD1 (5 bases). Germline values: CDR1 DFQATT, CDR2 SNEGSKA (reference sequence). V lost 6 bases and J 2 bases, leaving 10 bases between the germline ends. The CDR3 loop spans 12 amino acids. The CDR3 sequence: CSAHGGNTEAFF. In DNA form, the CDR3 reads TGCAGTGCCCACGGGGGTAACACTGAAGCTTTCTTT.

This clonotype was recorded a few times. The chain uses TRBV29-1 and TRBJ2-7; TRBD2 matches at 10 bases. Unmatched junction bases numbered 6, after V lost 5 bases and J lost 5 bases. There are 13 residues in the CDR3. CDR1 is SQVTM and CDR2 is ANQGSEA in the germline V gene. The CDR3 protein is CSVNSGRANEQYF. The CDR3 DNA sequence: TGCAGCGTTAACAGCGGGAGGGCGAACGAGCAGTACTTC.

The chain carries TRBV20-1 and TRBJ2-7; D possibly matches TRBD1 or TRBD2 (6 bases each). The V end lost 0 bases, the J end lost 7 bases, and 19 bases lay between the germline ends. Germline CDR1 DFQATT, CDR2 SNEGSKA (reference sequence). The CDR3 sequence is 15 residues long. In nucleotides, the CDR3 is TGCAGTGCTAGAGATATAAGGTGGGGGGACAATGAGCAGTACTTC. Its protein is CSARDIRWGDNEQYF.

This clonotype was counted many times. This chain connects TRBV27 to TRBJ1-1; no clear D gene. The CDR3 is 14 amino acids. Germline values: CDR1 MNHEY, CDR2 SMNVEV (reference sequence). Trimming took off 8 bases at V and 0 bases at J, with 13 bases between the two ends. The CDR3 here is CASGHSLVNTEAFF. CDR3 nucleotide sequence: TGTGCCAGCGGGCATTCGTTGGTGAACACTGAAGCTTTCTTT.

There are many counts of this clonotype. The V and J genes are TRBV3-1 and TRBJ2-5; 7 positions match TRBD2. Trimming took 0 bases from V and 3 from J; bases not matched to a gene: 4. This CDR3 contains 15 residues. Germline V lookup: CDR1 LGHDT, CDR2 YNNKEL (reference sequence). CDR3 in DNA: TGTGCCAGCAGCCAAGATCCGCTAGCGGAAGAGACCCAGTACTTC. Translating it yields CASSQDPLAEETQYF.

This clonotype has just one count. The rearrangement joins TRBV6-5 to TRBJ1-6, with D perhaps matching TRBD1 (5 bases). The germline gives CDR1 MNHEY, CDR2 SVGAGI. The V gene lost 7 bases and the J gene lost 9 bases, with 22 bases spanning the gap. CDR3 length equals 16 residues. The CDR3 is CASTISGRGTGSPLHF. CDR3 DNA: TGTGCCAGCACCATTTCCGGGAGGGGCACCGGTTCACCCCTCCACTTT.

This clonotype was seen many times. CDR3 loop: CASSQGNVETQYF. CDR3 in DNA: TGCGCCAGCAGCCAAGGGAACGTAGAGACCCAGTACTTC. The gene calls are TRBV4-1 and TRBJ2-5, with no clear D. Trimming took off 1 base at V and 4 bases at J, with 7 bases between the two ends. CDR3 size: 13 residues. Germline CDR1 MGHRA, CDR2 YSYEKL.

The sample holds a few counts of this clonotype. The V gene is TRBV29-1, the J gene TRBJ2-3; a weak D match, TRBD2 (6 bases). Trimming removed 4 bases from V and 2 bases from J, with 16 bases in between. Germline V lookup: CDR1 SQVTM, CDR2 ANQGSEA. The CDR3 spans 15 residues. Here the CDR3 DNA reads TGCAGCGTTGTGGGGGGAAGCTGGTCCACAGATACGCAGTATTTT. This sequence encodes CSVVGGSWSTDTQYF.

Many counts were recorded for this clonotype. V gene TRBV6-5 combines with J gene TRBJ2-6, with no clear D. The CDR3 contains 15 residues. Trimming stripped 5 bases from V and 2 bases from J, with 10 bases between. CDR1 and CDR2 (germline): MNHEY, SVGAGI. CDR3 nucleotide sequence: TGTGCCAGCAGTCGGGTTGGACCTGGGGCCAACGTCCTGACTTTC. It specifies CASSRVGPGANVLTF.

The sample holds many counts of this clonotype. The J gene is TRBJ2-7, the V gene TRBV5-8; 7 nucleotides line up with TRBD2. Trimming cost V 4 bases and J 7 bases; bases outside gene matches: 11. The germline V gene encodes CDR1 SGHTS and CDR2 YDEGEE. The CDR3 loop spans 14 amino acids. CDR3 amino acids: CASSGQGIAGEQYF. CDR3 bases: TGTGCCAGCAGCGGGCAGGGAATAGCGGGTGAGCAGTACTTC.

The sample holds many counts of this clonotype. The chain couples TRBV20-1 to TRBJ2-7, with D hard to call. Germline-derived CDR1 and CDR2 are DFQATT and SNEGSKA (reference sequence). This CDR3 spans 14 amino acids. Trimming pared 4 bases from V and 1 base from J, leaving 14 bases between. As DNA, the CDR3 is TGCAGTGCTACGGATCCCCGAAGGTCCTACGAGCAGTACTTC. Translation gives CSATDPRRSYEQYF.